This TCR beta chain appears in the sequencing data of a study of identical twins. V lost 4 bases, J lost 3 bases, and 10 bases lay in between. The CDR3 is 12 residues long. Germline values: CDR1 SQVTM, CDR2 ANQGSEA. Each donor (without exception) was a healthy Caucasian. Points from the study as a whole: The study found weaker excess twin sharing in beta out-of-frame sequences. Out-of-frame alpha sequences common to twins exhibited an excess of low generation probability.

TCRdb re-called the 5' RACE reads through MiXCR, storing one row per CDR3 protein. The sample lists around 490,000 distinct CDR3 sequences, roughly an eighth occurring once. Many counts were recorded for this clonotype. Its specificity is unknown. The same specimen was also included in a second study, on yellow fever vaccine responses in identical twins.

This sequence was found in a woman between 18 and 30 years old in good health. Sequencing input: CD4+ T cells sorted from blood. The rearrangement uses TRBV29-1 and TRBJ2-7, with D possibly TRBD1 on 5 matching bases. The CDR3 DNA sequence: TGCAGCGTTGGCCAGGGTGACTACGAGCAGTACTTC. Protein product: CSVGQGDYEQYF.